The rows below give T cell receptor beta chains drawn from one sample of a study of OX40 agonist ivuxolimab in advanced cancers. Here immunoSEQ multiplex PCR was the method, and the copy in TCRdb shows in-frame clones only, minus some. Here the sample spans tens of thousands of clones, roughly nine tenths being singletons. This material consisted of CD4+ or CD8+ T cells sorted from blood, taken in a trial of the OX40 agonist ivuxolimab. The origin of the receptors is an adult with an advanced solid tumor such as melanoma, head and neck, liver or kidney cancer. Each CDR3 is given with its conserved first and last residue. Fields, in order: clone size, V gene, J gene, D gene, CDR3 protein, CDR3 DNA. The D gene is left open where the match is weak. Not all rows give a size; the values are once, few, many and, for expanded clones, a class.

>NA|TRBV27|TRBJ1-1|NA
CATIKDTEAFF
TGTGCCACAATAAAGGACACTGAAGCTTTCTTT
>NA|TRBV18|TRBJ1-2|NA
CASSPYGPPGQHYGYTF
TGTGCCAGCTCACCATATGGCCCACCGGGCCAGCACTATGGCTACACCTTC
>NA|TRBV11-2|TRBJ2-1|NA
CASSPTVGSFVRVF
TGTGCCAGCAGCCCCACGGTAGGAAGCTTCGTTAGGGTCTTC
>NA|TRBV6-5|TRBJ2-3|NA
CASTPSRRFTDTQYF
TGTGCCAGCACCCCCTCTCGGCGGTTCACAGATACGCAGTATTTT
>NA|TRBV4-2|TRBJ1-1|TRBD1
CASSRGVVTGGLIAFF
TGTGCCAGCAGCCGGGGGGTAGTGACAGGGGGCTTGATTGCTTTCTTT
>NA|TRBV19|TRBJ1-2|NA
CASSIGSNYGYTF
TGTGCCAGTAGTATCGGATCTAACTATGGCTACACCTTC
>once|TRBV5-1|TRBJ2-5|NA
CASSFAGEETQYF
TGCGCCAGCAGCTTTGCCGGGGAAGAGACCCAGTACTTC
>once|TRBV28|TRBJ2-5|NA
CASSPREETQYF
TGTGCCAGCAGTCCCCGGGAAGAGACCCAGTACTTC
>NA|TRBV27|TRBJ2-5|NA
CASSLVGGETQYF
TGTGCCAGCAGTTTAGTGGGAGGAGAGACCCAGTACTTC
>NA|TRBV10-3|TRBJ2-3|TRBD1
CATARTGGTDTQYF
TGTGCCACGGCCCGGACAGGAGGTACAGATACGCAGTATTTT
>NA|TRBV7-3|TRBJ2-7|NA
CASSLDYEQYF
TGTGCCAGCAGCTTAGACTACGAGCAGTACTTC
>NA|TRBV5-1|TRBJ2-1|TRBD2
CASSFLAGVSNEQFF
TGCGCCAGCAGCTTCCTGGCGGGAGTGTCCAATGAGCAGTTCTTC
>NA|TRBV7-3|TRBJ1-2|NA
CATGLDGNYGYTF
TGTGCCACCGGCCTTGACGGCAACTATGGCTACACCTTC
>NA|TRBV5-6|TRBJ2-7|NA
CASSLEARFYEQYF
TGTGCCAGCAGCTTGGAGGCTAGGTTCTACGAGCAGTACTTC
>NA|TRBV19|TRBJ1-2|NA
CASSLTGNYGYTF
TGTGCCAGTAGTCTTACAGGGAACTATGGCTACACCTTC
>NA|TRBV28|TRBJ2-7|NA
CASSQMGTLSYEQYF
TGTGCCAGCAGTCAAATGGGGACACTCTCCTACGAGCAGTACTTC
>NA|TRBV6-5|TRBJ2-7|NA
CASSSTNSYEQYF
TGTGCCAGCAGTTCTACTAACTCCTACGAGCAGTACTTC
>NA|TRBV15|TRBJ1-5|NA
CATSNGQFQQPQHF
TGTGCCACCAGCAACGGACAGTTTCAACAGCCCCAGCATTTT
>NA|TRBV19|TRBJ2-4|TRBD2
CASSSDPRGGARDIQYF
TGTGCCAGTAGTTCAGACCCCCGGGGAGGGGCGCGGGACATTCAGTACTTC
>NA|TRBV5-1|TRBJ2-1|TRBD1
CASSLVRTGLNEQFF
TGCGCCAGCAGCTTGGTGCGGACAGGGTTGAATGAGCAGTTCTTC
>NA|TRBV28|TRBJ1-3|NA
CASSFTGNTIYF
TGTGCCAGCAGTTTCACGGGAAACACCATATATTTT
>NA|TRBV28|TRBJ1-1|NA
CASSLKQTPFTEAFF
TGTGCCAGCAGTTTAAAGCAAACCCCGTTCACTGAAGCTTTCTTT
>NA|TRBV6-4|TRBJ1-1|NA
CASSASINTEAFF
TGTGCCAGCAGTGCCAGTATAAACACTGAAGCTTTCTTT
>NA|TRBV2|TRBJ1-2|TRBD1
CASKGQGSDGYTF
TGTGCCAGCAAGGGACAGGGTAGCGATGGCTACACCTTC
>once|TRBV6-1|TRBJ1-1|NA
CASSELGNTEAFF
TGTGCCAGCAGTGAGTTAGGGAACACTGAAGCTTTCTTT
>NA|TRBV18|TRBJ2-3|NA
CASSPFTDTQYF
TGTGCCAGCTCACCATTCACAGATACGCAGTATTTT
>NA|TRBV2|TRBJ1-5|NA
CASSSGGGSNQPQHF
TGTGCCAGCAGTAGCGGGGGCGGGAGCAATCAGCCCCAGCATTTT
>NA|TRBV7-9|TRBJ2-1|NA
CASSLWASRLNEQFF
TGTGCCAGCAGCTTATGGGCGTCCCGGCTAAATGAGCAGTTCTTC
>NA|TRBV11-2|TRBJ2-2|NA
CASSSQANTGELFF
TGTGCCAGCAGCTCCCAAGCGAACACCGGGGAGCTGTTTTTT
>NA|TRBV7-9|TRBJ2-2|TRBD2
CASSLFGRESTGELFF
TGTGCCAGCAGCCTGTTCGGGAGGGAGAGCACCGGGGAGCTGTTTTTT
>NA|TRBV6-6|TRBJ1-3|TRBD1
CASSPPGGSGNTIYF
TGTGCCAGCAGTCCCCCAGGGGGCTCTGGAAACACCATATATTTT
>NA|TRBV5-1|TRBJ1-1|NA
CASSLRTSGEGTEAFF
TGCGCCAGCAGCTTGAGGACTTCGGGGGAGGGCACTGAAGCTTTCTTT
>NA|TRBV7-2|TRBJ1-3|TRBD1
CASSRDRGLGNTIYF
TGTGCCAGCAGCCGTGACAGGGGGCTTGGAAACACCATATATTTT
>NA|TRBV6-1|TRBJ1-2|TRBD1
CASSQDRAYGYTF
TGTGCCAGCAGTCAGGACAGGGCATACGGCTACACCTTC
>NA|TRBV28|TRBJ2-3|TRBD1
CASRPGQITDTQYF
TGTGCCAGCAGGCCGGGACAGATCACAGATACGCAGTATTTT
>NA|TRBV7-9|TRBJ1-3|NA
CASSFQGNTIYF
TGTGCCAGCAGCTTCCAAGGAAACACCATATATTTT
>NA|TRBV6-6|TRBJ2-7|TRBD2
CASSGTSGEQYF
TGTGCCAGCAGCGGGACTAGCGGCGAGCAGTACTTC
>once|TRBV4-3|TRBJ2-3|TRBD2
CASSPDPGLATDTQYF
TGCGCCAGCAGCCCTGACCCGGGACTAGCGACAGATACGCAGTATTTT
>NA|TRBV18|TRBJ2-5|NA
CASSPVVAQETQYF
TGTGCCAGCTCACCTGTAGTGGCCCAAGAGACCCAGTACTTC
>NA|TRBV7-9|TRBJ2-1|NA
CASSQNKNEQFF
TGTGCCAGCAGCCAGAACAAAAATGAGCAGTTCTTC
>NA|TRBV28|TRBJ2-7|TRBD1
CASSLLQGAGEQYF
TGTGCCAGCAGTTTGCTGCAGGGGGCCGGCGAGCAGTACTTC
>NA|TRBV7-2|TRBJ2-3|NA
CASSWPQRGNTQYF
TGTGCCAGCAGTTGGCCGCAAAGGGGTAATACGCAGTATTTT
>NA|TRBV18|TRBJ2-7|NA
CASSGTAQASGVEQYF
TGTGCCAGCTCAGGTACAGCTCAAGCCTCGGGGGTCGAGCAGTACTTC
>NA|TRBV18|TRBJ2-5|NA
CASSAGDAGETQYF
TGTGCCAGCTCCGCCGGAGATGCTGGAGAGACCCAGTACTTC
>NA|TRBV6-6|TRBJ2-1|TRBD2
CASSYTTNGGEQFF
TGTGCCAGCAGTTATACTACTAACGGGGGGGAGCAGTTCTTC
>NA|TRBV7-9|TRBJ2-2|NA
CASSLLSFVWELFF
TGTGCCAGCAGCTTATTGTCCTTCGTGTGGGAGCTGTTTTTT